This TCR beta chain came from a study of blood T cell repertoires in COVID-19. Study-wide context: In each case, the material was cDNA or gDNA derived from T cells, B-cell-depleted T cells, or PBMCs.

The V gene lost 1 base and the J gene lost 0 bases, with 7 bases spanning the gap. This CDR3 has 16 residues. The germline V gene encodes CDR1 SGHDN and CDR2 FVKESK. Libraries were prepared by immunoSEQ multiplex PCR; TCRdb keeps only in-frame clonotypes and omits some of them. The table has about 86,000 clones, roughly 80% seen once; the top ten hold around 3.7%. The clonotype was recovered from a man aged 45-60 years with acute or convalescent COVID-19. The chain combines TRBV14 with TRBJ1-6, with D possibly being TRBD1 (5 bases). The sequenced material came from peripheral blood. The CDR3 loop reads CASSQGGSSYNSPLHF. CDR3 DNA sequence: TGTGCCAGCAGCCAAGGGGGCAGCTCCTATAATTCACCCCTCCACTTT.